This T cell receptor beta chain was sequenced for a study of cytomegalovirus exposure and HLA in healthy donors. Study results and limitations: When the data were analyzed later, several of the most significant clusters appeared to be linked to common viral pathogens.

The CDR3 extends over 16 amino acids. Germline CDR1 reads MNHNS; CDR2 reads SASEGT. V lost 4 bases and J lost 0, with 13 bases in between. By proportion, this clone is medium-sized. The antigen remains unidentified. The PCR contained 60 Vbeta and 13 Jbeta primers. Sequencing used immunoSEQ multiplex PCR; TCRdb keeps in-frame clones, though not all of them. The sample consists of 90,000 to 120,000 clones, over 65% of them appearing once. The sequence was obtained from a woman in her thirties or forties in good health and CMV-seropositive. The sequenced sample consisted of PBMCs. The chain has TRBV6-1 and TRBJ1-3; a possible D gene is TRBD1 (5 bases). The DNA of the CDR3 is TGTGCCAGCAGTGCTGAAGGGACTTTCTCTGGAAACACCATATATTTT. Translating it yields CASSAEGTFSGNTIYF.